The next 28 T cell receptor beta chains were all read from a single sample in a study of cytomegalovirus exposure and HLA in healthy donors. Primers included in the PCR were 60 Vbeta and 13 Jbeta primers. Measured with immunoSEQ multiplex PCR; TCRdb has only the in-frame clones, and not every one. The sample carries about 160,000 clones, roughly 88% recorded once. What was sequenced was PBMCs. The source of these receptors is a man aged 45-60 years in good health and CMV-seropositive.

The rearrangement uses TRBV11-2 and TRBJ2-3; 8 bases line up with TRBD2. V gave up 3 bases and J gave up 2 bases; unmatched junction bases: 10. Germline V gene data show CDR1 as SGHAT and CDR2 as FQNNGV. The CDR3 has 17 residues. The CDR3 here is CASSFPLTSGYTDTQYF. In DNA, the CDR3 is TGTGCCAGCAGCTTCCCCCTCACTAGCGGATACACAGATACGCAGTATTTT.

In DNA form, the CDR3 reads TGTGCCAGCAGCGTAGCAGAAGCGGGAGGCTACAATGAGCAGTTCTTC. Protein: CASSVAEAGGYNEQFF. This chain links TRBV9 with TRBJ2-1; 9 positions agree with TRBD2. This CDR3 region has 16 residues. The V segment lost 0 bases and the J segment 3 bases; nucleotides outside the gene matches: 4. The germline V gene encodes CDR1 SGDLS and CDR2 YYNGEE.

In DNA, the CDR3 is TGCGCCAGCAGCCAAGCGGGGACTAGGGAGACCCAGTACTTC. Protein product: CASSQAGTRETQYF. The chain joins TRBV4-1 to TRBJ2-5, with TRBD2 matching over 8 bases. Losses at the gene ends were 1 base for V and 5 bases for J; bases not matched to a gene: 3. CDR1 MGHRA and CDR2 YSYEKL come from the germline V gene. The CDR3 length is 14 residues.

V is TRBV6-1 and J is TRBJ1-2; D unclear. With 3 bases removed from V and 4 bases from J, the gap between germline ends came to 9 bases. In germline, CDR1 is MNHNS, CDR2 SASEGT. The CDR3 sequence is 13 residues long. CDR3 protein: CASSEGTFYGYTF. For the CDR3, the DNA is TGTGCCAGCAGTGAGGGCACCTTCTATGGCTACACCTTC.

The CDR3 DNA reads TGTGCCAGTAGTTTGGGCCCCAGAAGTGAAGCTTTCTTT. Amino acid sequence: CASSLGPRSEAFF. The J gene is TRBJ1-1, the V gene TRBV19; D is uncertain. The CDR3 loop spans 13 amino acids. CDR1 is LNHDA, CDR2 SQIVND, per germline (reference sequence). With 5 bases removed from V and 7 bases from J, the gap between germline ends came to 14 bases.

The CDR3 sequence: CASSLGGQGYSPLHF. The CDR3 nucleotides read TGTGCCAGCAGTTTAGGGGGACAGGGGTATTCACCCCTCCACTTT. The rearrangement links TRBV27 to TRBJ1-6, with 10 nucleotides matching TRBD1. After removal of 2 bases from V and 8 bases from J, the junction contained 3 bases not matched to a gene. This CDR3 has 15 residues. Germline V lookup: CDR1 MNHEY, CDR2 SMNVEV (reference sequence).

J is TRBJ1-4 and V is TRBV5-6; 9 bases agree with TRBD1. The germline V gene has CDR1 SGHDT and CDR2 YYEEEE. The J segment lost 8 bases and the V segment lost 3 bases, leaving 5 bases of the junction unmatched. This CDR3 is built from 14 residues. The CDR3 loop reads CASSWGTGREKLFF. The CDR3 region has the DNA TGTGCCAGCAGCTGGGGGACAGGGCGGGAAAAACTGTTTTTT.

V gene TRBV29-1 combines with J gene TRBJ1-2; 8 positions match TRBD1. V was clipped by 0 bases and J by 3 bases; unmatched bases: 0. CDR1 and CDR2 from the germline V gene are SQVTM and ANQGSEA. The CDR3 consists of 13 residues. CDR3 sequence reads: CSVEDRGHYGYTF. CDR3 DNA sequence: TGCAGCGTTGAAGACAGGGGGCACTATGGCTACACCTTC. Full variable domain (missing parts from reference TRBV29-1 and TRBJ1-2): SAVISQKPSRDICQRGTSLTIQCQVDSQVTMMFWYRQQPGQSLTLIATANQGSEATYESGFVIDKFPISRPNLTFSTLTVSNMSPEDSSIYLCSVEDRGHYGYTFGSGTRLTVV.

This sequence joins TRBV5-1 and TRBJ1-5, with TRBD1 identical over 8 bases. CDR1 SGHRS and CDR2 YFSETQ come from the germline V gene. The CDR3 runs 19 residues. With V trimmed by 3 bases and J by 6 bases, 20 bases remained unmatched. CDR3 protein: CASSSRAGGFREVGQPQHF. The CDR3 DNA follows: TGCGCCAGCAGCTCTCGGGCAGGGGGCTTCCGGGAGGTAGGTCAGCCCCAGCATTTT.

The V and J genes are TRBV9 and TRBJ1-1; 7 bases line up with TRBD1. V lost 3 bases, J lost 2 bases, and 7 bases stayed unmatched. The CDR3 contains 15 residues. Germline loops: CDR1 SGDLS, CDR2 YYNGEE. The CDR3 sequence: CASSADGTENTEAFF. The DNA for the CDR3 is TGTGCCAGCAGCGCTGATGGGACAGAAAACACTGAAGCTTTCTTT. Full variable domain (rest looked up from reference TRBV9 and TRBJ1-1): DSGVTQTPKHLITATGQRVTLRCSPRSGDLSVYWYQQSLDQGLQFLIQYYNGEERAKGNILERFSAQQFPDLHSELNLSSLELGDSALYFCASSADGTENTEAFFGQGTRLTVV.

The gene calls are TRBV6-5 and TRBJ1-2; tentatively, D is TRBD1 (6 bases). The germline gives CDR1 MNHEY, CDR2 SVGAGI. This CDR3 spans 15 amino acids. V was pared by 6 bases and J by 4 bases, with 18 bases between. CDR3 region: CASSPSGGSGYGYTF. The CDR3 DNA reads TGTGCCAGCAGCCCGAGTGGGGGCTCAGGCTATGGCTACACCTTC.

This rearrangement joins TRBV27 to TRBJ1-2; D may be TRBD1 (6 bases). The CDR3 runs 15 residues. CDR1 MNHEY and CDR2 SMNVEV come from the germline V gene (reference sequence). V dropped 5 bases and J dropped 2 bases, with 15 bases sitting between them. CDR3 loop: CASSPFGGRNYGYTF. The CDR3, as DNA: TGTGCCAGCAGTCCCTTCGGGGGGCGGAACTATGGCTACACCTTC.

The V and J genes are TRBV27 and TRBJ1-5; D not certain. The CDR3 has 16 amino acids. Germline CDR1 reads MNHEY; CDR2 reads SMNVEV (reference sequence). V shed 4 bases and J shed 1 base, with 14 bases lying between them. CDR3 protein: CASSSLRGTSNQPQHF. CDR3 in DNA: TGTGCCAGCAGTTCCCTCCGGGGTACCAGCAATCAGCCCCAGCATTTT.

V gene TRBV6-1 combines with J gene TRBJ1-5; possibly TRBD1 for D (6 bases). The CDR3 totals 13 residues. Trimming removed 8 bases at V and 6 bases at J, with 14 bases between. Germline CDR1 MNHNS, CDR2 SASEGT. Here the CDR3 reads CASGGDRFQPQHF. CDR3 bases: TGTGCCAGCGGGGGCGACAGGTTTCAGCCCCAGCATTTT.

The chain combines TRBV29-1 with TRBJ1-1; D gene ambiguous. CDR3 length: 12 residues. V was shortened by 5 bases and J by 3 bases, with 10 bases between the two germline ends. The germline gives CDR1 SQVTM, CDR2 ANQGSEA. Here the CDR3 reads CSVKFGDTEAFF. CDR3 nucleotides: TGCAGCGTTAAATTCGGGGACACTGAAGCTTTCTTT.

This chain connects TRBV4-1 to TRBJ1-2, with a weak D call TRBD1 (6 bases). V was pared by 5 bases and J by 7 bases, with 20 bases between. Germline V gene lookup returns CDR1 MGHRA and CDR2 YSYEKL. The length of the CDR3 is 15 residues. CDR3 loop: CASSTTRQERIGYTF. The CDR3 nucleotides are TGCGCCAGCAGCACTACTAGACAGGAAAGGATTGGCTACACCTTC.

V gene TRBV14 combines with J gene TRBJ2-1; 10 bases match TRBD2. V gave up 11 bases and J gave up 2 bases; unmatched junction bases: 9. This CDR3 is built from 15 residues. Germline V gene lookup returns CDR1 SGHDN and CDR2 FVKESK. CDR3 sequence reads: CAVSSSGRTYNEQFF. In DNA form, the CDR3 reads TGTGCCGTATCGTCTAGCGGGAGAACCTACAATGAGCAGTTCTTC.

V is TRBV18 and J is TRBJ1-2; D is perhaps TRBD1 (6 bases). This CDR3 comprises 14 residues. The germline V gene has CDR1 KGHSH and CDR2 LQKENI. The V gene lost 1 base and the J gene lost 8 bases, with 14 bases spanning the gap. The CDR3 loop is CASSPRNNRDGYTF. Written as DNA, the CDR3 is TGTGCCAGCTCACCACGAAACAACAGGGACGGCTACACCTTC.

V is TRBV4-1 and J is TRBJ1-1, with D possibly being TRBD1 (5 bases). The CDR3 runs to 15 residues. Trimming cost V 2 bases and J 1 base, with 11 bases left between them. CDR1 is MGHRA and CDR2 is YSYEKL in the germline V gene. CDR3 DNA: TGCGCCAGCAGCCAAACCCCAGGGTCGAACACTGAAGCTTTCTTT. Translated: CASSQTPGSNTEAFF.

The J gene is TRBJ1-2, the V gene TRBV9, with 9 bases matching TRBD1. The CDR3 runs 14 residues. Trimming cost V 5 bases and J 5 bases; bases outside gene matches: 7. The V gene's germline CDR1 is SGDLS and CDR2 YYNGEE. The DNA for the CDR3 is TGTGCCAGCAGGGGGACAGGGAGTGGGTATGGCTACACCTTC. Translation: CASRGTGSGYGYTF.

V gene TRBV19 combines with J gene TRBJ2-5; no clear D gene. The CDR3 covers 13 residues. Germline V gene sequence: CDR1 LNHDA, CDR2 SQIVND (reference sequence). Trimming left V 3 bases short and J 11 bases short, with 16 bases between. The CDR3 protein is CASSIRSPGRQYF. DNA for the CDR3: TGTGCCAGTAGTATCCGGTCCCCGGGTCGGCAGTACTTC.

The chain is built from TRBV5-1 and TRBJ1-1; D call uncertain. Germline loops: CDR1 SGHRS, CDR2 YFSETQ. This CDR3 has 12 amino acids. The V gene lost 0 bases and the J gene lost 8 bases, with 8 bases spanning the gap. The CDR3 sequence is CASSLAGLEAFF. CDR3 in DNA: TGCGCCAGCAGCTTGGCCGGACTAGAAGCTTTCTTT.

A single count supports this clone. The genes are TRBV27 and TRBJ2-2; maybe TRBD2 (5 bases). Germline V gene lookup returns CDR1 MNHEY and CDR2 SMNVEV (reference sequence). The CDR3 contains 16 residues. Trimming shortened V by 5 bases and J by 4 bases, and 17 bases separated the two germline ends. CDR3 coding DNA: TGTGCCAGCAGTCGGAGGAAGACTTCAACCACCGGGGAGCTGTTTTTT. Protein: CASSRRKTSTTGELFF.

V usage is TRBV7-9 and J usage is TRBJ2-3, with 11 bases lining up with TRBD2. The CDR3 sequence is 16 residues long. Germline trimming cut 4 bases from V and 5 bases from J; bases unmatched to any gene: 8. Germline CDR1 SEHNR, CDR2 FQNEAQ (reference sequence). The CDR3 DNA reads TGTGCCAGCAGCTCCTCTAGCGGGAGGACCGGAGATACGCAGTATTTT. It yields the protein CASSSSSGRTGDTQYF.

V usage is TRBV27 and J usage is TRBJ1-5, with a weak D call TRBD1 (5 bases). CDR1 and CDR2 (germline): MNHEY, SMNVEV (reference sequence). The V end was cut by 5 bases, the J end by 7 bases, with 15 bases between. The length of the CDR3 is 14 residues. DNA of the CDR3: TGTGCCAGCAGTCGGGTCCAGGGTGGCCAGCCCCAGCATTTT. Amino acids: CASSRVQGGQPQHF.

The chain employs TRBV5-1 and TRBJ2-7; D remains ambiguous. The V gene lost 3 bases and the J gene lost 0 bases, with 7 bases spanning the gap. CDR1 SGHRS and CDR2 YFSETQ come from the germline V gene. The CDR3 has 13 residues. CDR3 amino acids: CASSSSSSYEQYF. The CDR3 DNA reads as TGCGCCAGCAGCTCGTCTTCCTCCTACGAGCAGTACTTC.

This sequence joins TRBV11-1 and TRBJ2-4; TRBD2 matches at 14 bases. The CDR3 covers 19 residues. Germline V gene lookup returns CDR1 SGHAT and CDR2 FQDESV (reference sequence). V lost 5 bases and J lost 0; bases outside the gene matches: 9. The CDR3 DNA reads TGTGCCAGCAGCCCGGGACTAGCGGGGGTAATACTAGCCAAAAACATTCAGTACTTC. Residues: CASSPGLAGVILAKNIQYF.

This clone was seen a handful of times. V and J are TRBV9 and TRBJ2-2, with D possibly TRBD2 on 5 matching bases. CDR1 is SGDLS, CDR2 YYNGEE, per germline. Trimming removed 4 bases from V and 5 bases from J, with 9 bases in between. The CDR3 length is 13 residues. This chain's CDR3 is CASSPSGTGELFF. For the CDR3, the DNA is TGTGCCAGCAGCCCCTCGGGGACCGGGGAGCTGTTTTTT.